This is a list of T cell receptor beta chains from one sample in a study of blood T cell repertoires in COVID-19. Sequencing used immunoSEQ multiplex PCR; TCRdb keeps in-frame clones, though not all of them. The sample carries fewer than 350,000 clones, around 85% recorded once. The sequenced material came from PBMCs or T cells enriched from blood (not recorded which). The receptor source for this set is a woman aged 30 to 39 who had been exposed to COVID-19. The CDR3 runs from the conserved cysteine through the conserved F or W. Each record gives: D gene, J gene, V gene, clone size, CDR3 DNA, CDR3 protein. The D gene is left open where the match is weak. Some rows mark clone size as missing; the rest say once, few, many or name a class of expanded clone.

d_gene: TRBD1
j_gene: TRBJ1-6
v_gene: TRBV7-9
abundance: few
CDR3nt: TGTGCCAGCAGGCACAGGGGGCATAATTCACCCCTCCACTTT
CDR3aa: CASRHRGHNSPLHF

d_gene: .
j_gene: TRBJ2-7
v_gene: TRBV7-3
abundance: .
CDR3nt: TGTGCCAGCAGCTTAGGTCCAGGATTCTCCTACGAGCAGTACTTC
CDR3aa: CASSLGPGFSYEQYF

d_gene: .
j_gene: TRBJ1-2
v_gene: TRBV7-8
abundance: .
CDR3nt: TGTGCCAGCAGTCCAAGTGGAGGAAACTATGGCTACACCTTC
CDR3aa: CASSPSGGNYGYTF

d_gene: TRBD1
j_gene: TRBJ1-2
v_gene: TRBV5-4
abundance: .
CDR3nt: TGTGCCAGCAGATACAGCAGGGGGCTTGACTATGGCTACACCTTC
CDR3aa: CASRYSRGLDYGYTF

d_gene: TRBD1
j_gene: TRBJ1-5
v_gene: TRBV19
abundance: few
CDR3nt: TGTGCCAGTAGTCCGACAGGGAACAATCAGCCCCAGCATTTT
CDR3aa: CASSPTGNNQPQHF

d_gene: TRBD2
j_gene: TRBJ2-7
v_gene: TRBV18
abundance: .
CDR3nt: TGTGCCAGCTCAGGGGCGGGGGTGAGTTACGAGCAGTACTTC
CDR3aa: CASSGAGVSYEQYF

d_gene: TRBD2
j_gene: TRBJ2-5
v_gene: TRBV9
abundance: .
CDR3nt: TGTGCCAGCAGCGTAGCTCGGACTAGAGGCGAGACCCAGTACTTC
CDR3aa: CASSVARTRGETQYF

d_gene: .
j_gene: TRBJ1-2
v_gene: TRBV7-2
abundance: .
CDR3nt: TGTGCCAGCAGTTCTGAATTCAGGAAATTTAACTATGGCTACACCTTC
CDR3aa: CASSSEFRKFNYGYTF

d_gene: TRBD1
j_gene: TRBJ2-1
v_gene: TRBV13
abundance: .
CDR3nt: TGTGCCAGCAGCCCCGGGACAGGGGGAAATACTGAGCAGTTCTTC
CDR3aa: CASSPGTGGNTEQFF

d_gene: .
j_gene: TRBJ1-2
v_gene: TRBV25-1
abundance: .
CDR3nt: TGTGCCAGCAGTGAGGAGGGAAAGGTTCGTGGCTACACCTTC
CDR3aa: CASSEEGKVRGYTF

d_gene: .
j_gene: TRBJ2-2
v_gene: TRBV24-1
abundance: .
CDR3nt: TGTGCCACCAGTCCAGGGGTCACCGGGGAGCTGTTTTTT
CDR3aa: CATSPGVTGELFF

d_gene: .
j_gene: TRBJ1-5
v_gene: TRBV15
abundance: once
CDR3nt: TGTGCCACCAGCAGAGGGGGGGGGTATCAGCCCCAGCATTTT
CDR3aa: CATSRGGGYQPQHF

d_gene: .
j_gene: TRBJ2-1
v_gene: TRBV5-1
abundance: .
CDR3nt: TGCGCCAGCAGCACCGACCGGGACTCCCAGTTCTTC
CDR3aa: CASSTDRDSQFF

d_gene: .
j_gene: TRBJ1-3
v_gene: TRBV28
abundance: .
CDR3nt: TGTGCCAGCAGTTTCCCCCAGGTCGCCGGAAACACCATATATTTT
CDR3aa: CASSFPQVAGNTIYF

d_gene: TRBD1
j_gene: TRBJ1-1
v_gene: TRBV19
abundance: .
CDR3nt: TGTGCCAGTAGTATAGAAAGACAGGGGGTGAACACTGAAGCTTTCTTT
CDR3aa: CASSIERQGVNTEAFF

d_gene: .
j_gene: TRBJ1-2
v_gene: TRBV11-2
abundance: .
CDR3nt: TGTGCCAGCAGCTTAGAGTACGGGGGGACCTACACCTTC
CDR3aa: CASSLEYGGTYTF

d_gene: .
j_gene: TRBJ2-1
v_gene: TRBV20-1
abundance: .
CDR3nt: TGCAGTGCTAGTGGCCTACGGGTGTACAATGAGCAGTTCTTC
CDR3aa: CSASGLRVYNEQFF

d_gene: TRBD2
j_gene: TRBJ2-3
v_gene: TRBV4-2
abundance: .
CDR3nt: TGTGCCAGCAGCCAAGATGAGCGGGGAGGCACAGATACGCAGTATTTT
CDR3aa: CASSQDERGGTDTQYF